This TCR beta chain was documented in a study of response to subunit inactivated influenza vaccine listed by TCRdb under 2018. Notes on the research overall: Deep quantitative profiling of the T cell receptor repertoire was used in the study to follow responses to a trivalent subunit inactivated influenza vaccine. Study-wide findings and limitations: The authors proposed that each seasonal influenza vaccination may bring in only a limited number of new T cells.

As for this clonotype: This clone's antigen is unknown. Base qualities are not provided; no much larger clone lies one nucleotide away.

Libraries were built with RT-PCR. The sequencer was an Illumina HiSeq 2500. TCRdb reprocessing: public reads trimmed at Q25 with fastp, clones called with MiXCR, in-frame beta chains kept. Records with the same CDR3 protein are collapsed into one entry carrying the most frequent genes and DNA. This sample gives hundreds of thousands of distinct CDR3 sequences in total; approximately 14% of them show up just once. 9.5% to 13% of the sample rests with the top ten. The germline V gene (reference sequence) supplies CDR1 DFQATT and CDR2 SNEGSKA. Including cysteine and phenylalanine, the CDR3 has 14 amino acids. The DNA shown is the 42-base CDR3, in frame from base 1. Ends trimmed: V by 6 bases, J by 7 bases; bases unmatched to a gene: 9.

This receptor chain uses TRBV20-1 and TRBJ2-1, with 10 central nucleotides matching TRBD2. The material sequenced was PBMCs from blood, taken 11 to 12 days after vaccination. The sequence was collected from a man in his fifties who received an inactivated influenza vaccine. Donor details come from another sample of the same person, matched by shared clones. The DNA sequence is as follows: TGCAGTGCCGGAGCGGGAGGGCCGATGAATGAGCAGTTCTTC. Its translation reads: CSAGAGGPMNEQFF.